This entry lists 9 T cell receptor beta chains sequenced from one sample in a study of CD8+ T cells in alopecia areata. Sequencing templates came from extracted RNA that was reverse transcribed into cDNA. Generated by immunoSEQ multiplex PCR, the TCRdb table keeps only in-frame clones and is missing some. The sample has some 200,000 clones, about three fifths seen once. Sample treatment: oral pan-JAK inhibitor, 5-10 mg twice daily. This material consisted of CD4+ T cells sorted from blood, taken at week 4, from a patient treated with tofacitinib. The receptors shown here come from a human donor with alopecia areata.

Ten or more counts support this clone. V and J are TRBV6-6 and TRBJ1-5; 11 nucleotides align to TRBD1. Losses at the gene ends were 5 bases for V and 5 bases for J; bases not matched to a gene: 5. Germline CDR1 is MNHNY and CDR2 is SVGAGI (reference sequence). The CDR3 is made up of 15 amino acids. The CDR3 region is CASSRDRGSDQPQHF. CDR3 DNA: TGTGCCAGCAGTCGGGACAGGGGGTCGGATCAGCCCCAGCATTTT.

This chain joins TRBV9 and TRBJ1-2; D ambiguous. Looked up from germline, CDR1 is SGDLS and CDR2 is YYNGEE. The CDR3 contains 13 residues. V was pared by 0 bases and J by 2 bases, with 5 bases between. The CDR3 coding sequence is TGTGCCAGCAGCGTAGGAGACAACTATGGCTACACCTTC. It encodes CASSVGDNYGYTF.

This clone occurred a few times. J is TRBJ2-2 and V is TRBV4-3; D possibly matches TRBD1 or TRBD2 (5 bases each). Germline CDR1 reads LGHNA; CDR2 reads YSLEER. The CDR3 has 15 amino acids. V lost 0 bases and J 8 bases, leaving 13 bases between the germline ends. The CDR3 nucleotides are TGCGCCAGCAGCCAAGAAGGGACCGGAGCGGGGGAGCTGTTTTTT. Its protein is CASSQEGTGAGELFF.

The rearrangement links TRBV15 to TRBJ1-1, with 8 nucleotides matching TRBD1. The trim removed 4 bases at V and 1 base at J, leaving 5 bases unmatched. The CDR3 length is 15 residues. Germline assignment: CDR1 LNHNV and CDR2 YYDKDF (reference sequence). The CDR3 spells CATSTPDRANTEAFF. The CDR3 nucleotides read TGTGCCACCAGCACCCCGGACAGGGCGAACACTGAAGCTTTCTTT.

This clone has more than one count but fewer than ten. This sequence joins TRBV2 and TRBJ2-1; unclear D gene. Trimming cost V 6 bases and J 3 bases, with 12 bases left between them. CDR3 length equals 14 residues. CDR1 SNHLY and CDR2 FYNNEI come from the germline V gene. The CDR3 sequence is CASSGVVSYNEQFF. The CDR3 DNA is TGTGCCAGCAGCGGCGTAGTCAGCTACAATGAGCAGTTCTTC.

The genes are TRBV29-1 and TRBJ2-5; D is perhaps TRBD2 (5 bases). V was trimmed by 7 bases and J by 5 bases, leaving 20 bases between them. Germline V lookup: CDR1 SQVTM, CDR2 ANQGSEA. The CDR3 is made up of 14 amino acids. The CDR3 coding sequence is TGCAGCGCCGGGTCGGGGTTAGGAGCGGAGACCCAGTACTTC. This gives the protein CSAGSGLGAETQYF.

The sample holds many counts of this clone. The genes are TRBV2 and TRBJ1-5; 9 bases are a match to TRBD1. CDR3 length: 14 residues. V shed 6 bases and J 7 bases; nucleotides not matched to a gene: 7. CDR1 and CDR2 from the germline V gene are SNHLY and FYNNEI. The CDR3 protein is CASRLQGARQPQHF. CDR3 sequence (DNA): TGTGCCAGCAGGTTACAGGGGGCTCGGCAGCCCCAGCATTTT.

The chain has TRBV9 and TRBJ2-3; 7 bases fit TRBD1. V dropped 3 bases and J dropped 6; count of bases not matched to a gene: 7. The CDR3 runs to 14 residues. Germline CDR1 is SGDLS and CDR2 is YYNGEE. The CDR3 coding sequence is TGTGCCAGCAGCGCGCGACAGGGAACCGATACGCAGTATTTT. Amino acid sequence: CASSARQGTDTQYF.

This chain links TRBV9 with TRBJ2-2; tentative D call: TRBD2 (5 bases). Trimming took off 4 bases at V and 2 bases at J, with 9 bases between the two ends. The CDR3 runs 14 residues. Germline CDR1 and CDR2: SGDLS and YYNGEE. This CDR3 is CASSTDFNTGELFF. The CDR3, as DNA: TGTGCCAGCAGCACGGACTTTAACACCGGGGAGCTGTTTTTT.